The clone carrying this TCR beta chain was counted many times. The sample originates from a study of T cells in Graves' hyperthyroidism and ophthalmopathy. Hyperthyroidism was newly diagnosed in patients aged 18 to 65 (duration under 2 months). This CDR3 is built from 15 residues. V was clipped by 0 bases and J by 1 base, with 11 bases between them. Germline V gene sequence: CDR1 SGHRS, CDR2 YFSETQ. RNA transcripts provided the source from which TCR beta CDR3 regions were amplified. Using the HTBI primer set, a first-round RT-PCR was run on the TCR CDR3. Using its own MiXCR run on the multiplex PCR reads, TCRdb lists one record per CDR3 protein. The sample consists of fewer than 500,000 distinct CDR3 sequences, approximately 12% of them appearing once.

The receptor was derived from a young man with Graves' hyperthyroidism that later progressed to Graves' ophthalmopathy. Sequencing was performed on blood. V gene TRBV5-1 combines with J gene TRBJ2-7; no reliable D call. DNA for the CDR3: TGCGCCAGCAGCTTGGACGTTCGTCTTTCCTACGAGCAGTACTTC. Translating it yields CASSLDVRLSYEQYF.